This T cell receptor beta chain was identified during a study of blood T cell repertoires in COVID-19. Looking at the study overall: Sources were T cells, B-cell-depleted T cells, or PBMCs; the material itself was cDNA or gDNA.

CDR1 is SGHNT and CDR2 is YENEEA in the germline V gene. The CDR3 runs to 15 residues. V dropped 5 bases and J dropped 4; count of bases not matched to a gene: 8. As processed by the authors: Nucleated cell counts were estimated from reference gene primer amplification. Assay used: immunoSEQ multiplex PCR; TCRdb lists only in-frame clones, some missing. The V and J calls and clone size are taken from that table; D and trimming were inferred from the DNA. The sample carries 250,000 to 300,000 clones, roughly 90% recorded once. This chain links TRBV11-3 with TRBJ2-1; 7 nucleotides match TRBD1. Source material: peripheral blood. This receptor was obtained from an older woman with acute or convalescent COVID-19. CDR3 residues: CASSGETTGYNEQFF. CDR3 DNA: TGTGCCAGCAGCGGAGAAACGACAGGGTACAATGAGCAGTTCTTC.